What follows are 29 T cell receptor beta chains derived from one specimen sequenced in a study of blood T cell repertoires in COVID-19 (dated by TCRdb to about 2020). The method behind the library was the immunoSEQ multiplex PCR assay. TCRdb took over this immuneACCESS table, retaining in-frame rearrangements with V and J assigned. Such tables are incomplete; in checked studies, under half of the missing clones stem from an unresolved V gene, and the remainder is unexplained. This sample comprises 150,000 to 250,000 clones, approximately 90% of them detected only once. The top ten clonotypes cover more than 2% of the sample. The sequenced sample was PBMCs or T cells enriched from blood (not recorded which). The receptors stem from a woman aged 25 to 45 who had recovered from COVID-19.

As to this clone: The same CDR3 also results from other DNA sequences found in this sample. The gene calls are TRBV6-5 and TRBJ2-7; 8 nucleotides line up with TRBD1. CDR1 and CDR2 from the germline V gene are MNHEY and SVGAGI. J lost 4 bases, V lost 2 bases, and 1 base had no gene match. CDR3 size: 13 residues. The CDR3 reads CASSYRDRYEQYF. Here the CDR3 DNA reads TGTGCCAGCAGTTACCGGGACAGGTACGAGCAGTACTTC.

This chain uses TRBV6-5 with TRBJ1-4; TRBD1 aligns across 7 bases. CDR1 and CDR2 from the germline V gene are MNHEY and SVGAGI. J gave up 5 bases and V 5 bases, and 8 bases lay outside the gene matches. The CDR3 loop spans 15 amino acids. CDR3 in amino acids: CASSPEDRLNEKLFF. In DNA form, the CDR3 reads TGTGCCAGCAGTCCTGAGGACAGGTTGAATGAAAAACTGTTTTTT.

The CDR3 here is CASSLRTSGPYEQFF. The CDR3 DNA reads as TGTGCCAGCAGCTTACGGACTAGCGGGCCGTATGAGCAGTTCTTC. The J gene is TRBJ2-1, the V gene TRBV7-2; 11 bases agree with TRBD2. Germline V gene data show CDR1 as SGHTA and CDR2 as FQGNSA. After removal of 2 bases from V and 8 bases from J, the junction contained 5 bases not matched to a gene. This CDR3 contains 15 residues.

The chain uses TRBV6-5 and TRBJ1-1; 11 nucleotides agree with TRBD1. The CDR3 extends over 15 amino acids. CDR1 MNHEY and CDR2 SVGAGI come from the germline V gene. With 6 bases clipped from V and 1 base from J, the junction kept 4 bases outside the gene matches. The CDR3 DNA is TGTGCCAGCAGGGACAGGGGGCGAAAGAACACTGAAGCTTTCTTT. This codes for CASRDRGRKNTEAFF.

This clone is a singleton in its sample. The chain carries TRBV28 and TRBJ1-2; no firm D call. V lost 5 bases to trimming and J lost 4 bases, with 14 bases between them. The CDR3 is made up of 14 amino acids. CDR1 and CDR2 (germline): MDHEN, SYDVKM. The CDR3 region has the DNA TGTGCCAGCAGTCGGACGGCGGCGGGCTATGGCTACACCTTC. It specifies CASSRTAAGYGYTF.

This clone was seen a few times. This sequence joins TRBV5-1 and TRBJ1-2; the D gene is possibly TRBD1 (6 bases). V dropped 0 bases and J dropped 4 bases, with 13 bases sitting between them. This CDR3 has 15 amino acids. Germline V gives CDR1 SGHRS, CDR2 YFSETQ. CDR3 sequence reads: CASSLAQGIGYGYTF. CDR3 nucleotides: TGCGCCAGCAGCTTGGCACAGGGCATCGGCTATGGCTACACCTTC. The complete variable domain, with remaining parts taken from reference TRBV5-1 and TRBJ1-2, reads KAGVTQTPRYLIKTRGQQVTLSCSPISGHRSVSWYQQTPGQGLQFLFEYFSETQRNKGNFPGRFSGRQFSNSRSEMNVSTLELGDSALYLCASSLAQGIGYGYTFGSGTRLTVV.

The CDR3 protein is CASSVSTNGAFF. The CDR3, as DNA: TGTGCCAGCAGCGTCAGTACCAACGGGGCTTTCTTT. This rearrangement joins TRBV5-5 to TRBJ1-1; D is unclear. The CDR3 has 12 amino acids. Germline assignment: CDR1 SGHKS and CDR2 YYEKEE (reference sequence). V lost 4 bases and J 11 bases, leaving 15 bases between the germline ends.

The chain carries TRBV15 and TRBJ2-1; 9 positions agree with TRBD2. Trimming cost V 2 bases and J 1 base; bases outside gene matches: 9. The V gene's germline CDR1 is LNHNV and CDR2 YYDKDF (reference sequence). The length of the CDR3 is 18 residues. The CDR3 region has the DNA TGTGCCACCAGCAGATCTCTACCTAGCGGGGCGTCCTACAATGAGCAGTTCTTC. This codes for CATSRSLPSGASYNEQFF.

The rearrangement joins TRBV7-9 to TRBJ2-1; 13 positions agree with TRBD2. This CDR3 contains 16 residues. In germline, CDR1 is SEHNR, CDR2 FQNEAQ (reference sequence). The V segment lost 4 bases and the J segment 7 bases; nucleotides outside the gene matches: 7. CDR3 in amino acids: CASSSRGTSGVNEQFF. In DNA, the CDR3 is TGTGCCAGCAGCTCGAGGGGGACTAGCGGGGTAAATGAGCAGTTCTTC.

V gene TRBV24-1 combines with J gene TRBJ2-5; TRBD1 agrees at 11 bases. V lost 4 bases and J lost 7; bases outside the gene matches: 4. Germline V CDR1 and CDR2: KGHDR, SFDVKD. The CDR3 loop spans 14 amino acids. The CDR3: CATSDPGQGGTQYF. For the CDR3, the DNA is TGTGCCACCAGTGACCCGGGACAGGGGGGGACCCAGTACTTC.

The chain recombines TRBV6-5 with TRBJ1-6; D perhaps matches TRBD1 (5 bases). This CDR3 spans 15 amino acids. Germline loops: CDR1 MNHEY, CDR2 SVGAGI. The V gene lost 0 bases and the J gene lost 7 bases, with 10 bases spanning the gap. DNA of the CDR3: TGTGCCAGCAGTTACTCCGACAGATCGAATTCACCCCTCCACTTT. This gives the protein CASSYSDRSNSPLHF.

V and J are TRBV7-9 and TRBJ1-5; 12 nucleotides agree with TRBD1. After removal of 5 bases from V and 6 bases from J, the junction contained 5 bases not matched to a gene. CDR3 length equals 15 residues. Germline CDR1 reads SEHNR; CDR2 reads FQNEAQ (reference sequence). This chain's CDR3 is CASSGTGGMGQPQHF. DNA for the CDR3: TGTGCCAGCAGCGGGACAGGGGGCATGGGTCAGCCCCAGCATTTT.

This rearrangement joins TRBV7-2 to TRBJ1-4; TRBD1 might be the D (5 bases). The germline V gene encodes CDR1 SGHTA and CDR2 FQGNSA. The V end lost 1 base, the J end lost 8 bases, and 17 bases lay between the germline ends. The CDR3 has 16 amino acids. The CDR3 DNA reads TGTGCCAGCAGCTTAGATGGGAGGGGTGAAGCGGAAAAACTGTTTTTT. Protein sequence: CASSLDGRGEAEKLFF.

CDR3 coding DNA: TGTGCCAGCAGCCATAACAGGGCTGAAAAACTGTTTTTT. Translated: CASSHNRAEKLFF. V usage is TRBV11-2 and J usage is TRBJ1-4, with D tentatively TRBD1 (6 bases). The V end lost 5 bases, the J end lost 7 bases, and 11 bases lay between the germline ends. The CDR3 covers 13 residues. The germline gives CDR1 SGHAT, CDR2 FQNNGV.

This chain joins TRBV9 and TRBJ2-1, with 10 bases fitting TRBD2. This CDR3 contains 14 residues. V dropped 0 bases and J dropped 8; count of bases not matched to a gene: 2. In germline, CDR1 is SGDLS, CDR2 YYNGEE. As DNA, the CDR3 is TGTGCCAGCAGCGTAGTTGGGACTAGCGATGAGCAGTTCTTC. It yields the protein CASSVVGTSDEQFF.

This clone was seen only once. The rearrangement joins TRBV18 to TRBJ2-7; 9 bases match TRBD2. CDR3 length: 14 amino acids. The ends lost 4 bases at V and 6 bases at J; junction bases unmatched: 7. Per the germline V gene, CDR1 is KGHSH and CDR2 is LQKENI. CDR3 nucleotide sequence: TGTGCCAGCTCACGGGTTAGCGGGAGCCCCGAGCAGTACTTC. This encodes CASSRVSGSPEQYF.

This chain joins TRBV18 and TRBJ1-2; D gene ambiguous. V was cut by 2 bases and J by 2 bases, with 9 bases left in between. This CDR3 contains 14 residues. The germline V gene encodes CDR1 KGHSH and CDR2 LQKENI. CDR3 sequence reads: CASSPEVTNYGYTF. The CDR3 DNA reads as TGTGCCAGCTCACCAGAGGTGACGAACTATGGCTACACCTTC.

The gene calls are TRBV6-5 and TRBJ1-1, with TRBD1 matching 7 bases. Trimming cost V 0 bases and J 1 base; bases outside gene matches: 2. The CDR3 consists of 15 residues. In germline, CDR1 is MNHEY, CDR2 SVGAGI. In DNA, the CDR3 is TGTGCCAGCAGTTACTCGAACAGGGGGAACACTGAAGCTTTCTTT. This codes for CASSYSNRGNTEAFF.

This sequence joins TRBV7-9 and TRBJ1-2; D is undetermined. The germline V and J ends were trimmed by 6 bases and 3 bases, with 14 bases remaining between them. This CDR3 is 14 amino acids long. CDR1 and CDR2 from the germline V gene are SEHNR and FQNEAQ (reference sequence). The CDR3, as DNA: TGTGCCAGCAGGCCGCCGGAGAGATACTATGGCTACACCTTC. This encodes CASRPPERYYGYTF.

This chain uses TRBV15 with TRBJ2-1; D perhaps matches TRBD2 (6 bases). The CDR3 runs 12 residues. The germline V gene encodes CDR1 LNHNV and CDR2 YYDKDF (reference sequence). The V end lost 8 bases, the J end lost 10 bases, and 15 bases lay between the germline ends. CDR3 residues: CATADIGGEQFF. CDR3 nucleotides: TGTGCCACCGCTGACATTGGAGGGGAGCAGTTCTTC.

J is TRBJ2-5 and V is TRBV25-1, with 10 bases aligning to TRBD1. CDR1 is MGHDK and CDR2 is SYGVNS in the germline V gene. With V trimmed by 4 bases and J by 3 bases, 8 bases remained unmatched. The CDR3 loop spans 16 amino acids. In DNA, the CDR3 is TGTGCCAGCAGTGCTTACTTCGGGACAGGGGAAGAGACCCAGTACTTC. Translated: CASSAYFGTGEETQYF.

The J gene is TRBJ2-1, the V gene TRBV25-1; the D is unclear. CDR1 MGHDK and CDR2 SYGVNS come from the germline V gene. The CDR3 is 13 residues long. V lost 2 bases and J 3 bases, leaving 5 bases between the germline ends. The CDR3 reads CASSEPGYNEQFF. DNA for the CDR3: TGTGCCAGCAGTGAACCGGGCTACAATGAGCAGTTCTTC.

The gene calls are TRBV24-1 and TRBJ1-2, with TRBD1 matching over 9 bases. Losses at the gene ends were 6 bases for V and 7 bases for J; bases not matched to a gene: 8. Germline V lookup: CDR1 KGHDR, CDR2 SFDVKD. This CDR3 is 14 amino acids long. As DNA, the CDR3 is TGTGCCACCAGTCCGGGACAGGGATCAGCTGGCTACACCTTC. It encodes CATSPGQGSAGYTF.

The V and J genes are TRBV5-4 and TRBJ1-1, with 8 nucleotides matching TRBD1. The CDR3 is 14 residues long. CDR1 is SGHNT, CDR2 YYREEE, per germline (reference sequence). Trimming took 4 bases from V and 5 from J; bases not matched to a gene: 7. The CDR3 protein is CASSLRTGRTEAFF. As DNA, the CDR3 is TGTGCCAGCAGCCTAAGGACAGGGAGAACTGAAGCTTTCTTT.

The V gene is TRBV4-2, the J gene TRBJ2-7, with TRBD2 matching 11 bases. From germline, CDR1 is LGHNA and CDR2 YNFKEQ. With V trimmed by 4 bases and J by 1 base, 6 bases remained unmatched. This CDR3 spans 16 amino acids. CDR3 protein: CASSPIAGGGSYEQYF. The CDR3 nucleotides are TGTGCCAGCAGCCCAATAGCGGGGGGGGGTTCCTACGAGCAGTACTTC.

For the CDR3, the DNA is TGCGCCAGCAGCTTTCTAGCGGGGAACAATGAGCAGTTCTTC. It translates to CASSFLAGNNEQFF. This chain links TRBV5-1 with TRBJ2-1; TRBD2 agrees at 9 bases. CDR3 size: 14 residues. V lost 2 bases and J lost 5; bases outside the gene matches: 2. CDR1 is SGHRS and CDR2 is YFSETQ in the germline V gene.

J is TRBJ2-2 and V is TRBV11-2; maybe TRBD1 (5 bases). This CDR3 region has 17 residues. V lost 0 bases to trimming and J lost 6 bases, with 17 bases between them. The germline V gene encodes CDR1 SGHAT and CDR2 FQNNGV. CDR3 nucleotides: TGTGCCAGCAGCTTAGACCTAAACAGGATGGCCTCCGGGGAGCTGTTTTTT. It specifies CASSLDLNRMASGELFF.

The chain employs TRBV7-6 and TRBJ2-5, with a weak D call TRBD1 (6 bases). The CDR3 has 14 amino acids. The V end lost 1 base, the J end lost 2 bases, and 8 bases lay between the germline ends. Germline V lookup: CDR1 SGHVS, CDR2 FNYEAQ. CDR3 sequence reads: CASSLGQGQETQYF. The CDR3 bases are TGTGCCAGCAGCTTAGGTCAGGGGCAAGAGACCCAGTACTTC.

This clone was seen a handful of times. This sequence joins TRBV18 and TRBJ1-3; D call uncertain. The germline V and J ends were trimmed by 2 bases and 0 bases, with 5 bases remaining between them. The CDR3 length is 14 residues. CDR1 is KGHSH, CDR2 LQKENI, per germline. Here the CDR3 DNA reads TGTGCCAGCTCACCAAACGGCTCTGGAAACACCATATATTTT. Translation: CASSPNGSGNTIYF.